The 12 T cell receptor beta chains presented below share a single source sample, sequenced in a study of blood T cells in healthy people across ages. For the second PCR, which ran for 7 to 11 cycles, a sample-barcoded 5' primer and a J-beta primer mix were used. TCRdb processed the 5' RACE reads anew with MiXCR; each CDR3 protein has one entry. The sample consists of about 680,000 distinct CDR3 sequences, 45% to 50% of them appearing once. Source material: blood. The receptors here all came from a woman in her sixties in good health.

The CDR3 DNA follows: TGTGCCAGCAGCTTCTCCTCCCCTGGCCGACTAAGCTCCTACGAGCAGTACTTC. It specifies CASSFSSPGRLSSYEQYF. The J gene is TRBJ2-4, the V gene TRBV7-9; D may be TRBD2 (5 bases). TRBJ2-7 explains the end of the DNA better; the J call may be wrong. The CDR3 is 18 amino acids. CDR1 and CDR2 from the germline V gene are SEHNR and FQNEAQ (reference sequence).

The V and J genes are TRBV14 and TRBJ2-4, with D possibly matching TRBD2 (6 bases). The DNA end is more similar to TRBJ2-7, so the J call may be wrong. CDR3 length: 15 residues. Germline CDR1 and CDR2: SGHDN and FVKESK. CDR3: CASSQDPGLNYEQYF. Written as DNA, the CDR3 is TGTGCCAGCAGCCAAGATCCAGGACTAAATTACGAGCAGTACTTC.

The J gene is TRBJ2-7, the V gene TRBV5-1; D is unclear. V was shortened by 4 bases and J by 0 bases, with 11 bases between the two germline ends. The CDR3 totals 14 residues. CDR1 is SGHRS, CDR2 YFSETQ, per germline. CDR3 nucleotide sequence: TGCGCCAGCAGCCCGGATGCCCACTCCTACGAGCAGTACTTC. Protein product: CASSPDAHSYEQYF.

The CDR3 loop reads CAISATGEMSGEQYF. The DNA for the CDR3 is TGTGCCATCAGTGCAACAGGGGAAATGTCGGGGGAGCAGTACTTC. The V gene is TRBV10-3, the J gene TRBJ2-5; possible D gene TRBD1, 7 bases. Germline assignment: CDR1 ENHRY and CDR2 SYGVKD. Trimming took off 4 bases at V and 11 bases at J, with 23 bases between the two ends. The CDR3 loop spans 15 amino acids.

This clonotype was seen more than once but under ten times. This chain joins TRBV10-3 and TRBJ2-3; D ambiguous. Germline V gives CDR1 ENHRY, CDR2 SYGVKD. There are 13 residues in the CDR3. The germline V and J ends were trimmed by 0 bases and 3 bases, with 4 bases remaining between them. The CDR3 coding sequence is TGTGCCATCAGTGAGTCTCAGACAGATACGCAGTATTTT. Protein sequence: CAISESQTDTQYF.

This clonotype was detected ten times or more. The chain employs TRBV4-2 and TRBJ2-7; the match to TRBD1 covers 8 bases. The J segment lost 5 bases and the V segment lost 0 bases, leaving 6 bases of the junction unmatched. Germline V gene data show CDR1 as LGHNA and CDR2 as YNFKEQ. The CDR3 is made up of 15 amino acids. The CDR3, as DNA: TGTGCCAGCAGCCAAGATCCGACAGGGGCCCACGAGCAGTACTTC. It yields the protein CASSQDPTGAHEQYF.

The rearrangement uses TRBV24-1 and TRBJ2-7, with D possibly being TRBD2 (5 bases). The CDR3 is 12 amino acids. Germline V gene lookup returns CDR1 KGHDR and CDR2 SFDVKD. V was trimmed by 2 bases and J by 9 bases, leaving 10 bases between them. The CDR3 sequence: CATSDSEGGQYF. Written as DNA, the CDR3 is TGTGCCACCAGTGATTCCGAGGGTGGGCAGTACTTC.

The chain carries TRBV7-9 and TRBJ2-5, with no clear D. The CDR3 runs to 15 residues. V gave up 5 bases and J gave up 5 bases, with 18 bases separating them. Germline assignment: CDR1 SEHNR and CDR2 FQNEAQ (reference sequence). CDR3 DNA: TGTGCCAGCAGCGGGGTTTCCGGGCTTGAGGAGACCCAGTACTTC. Translated, it gives CASSGVSGLEETQYF.

The rearrangement links TRBV5-1 to TRBJ2-5; TRBD2 might be the D (6 bases). Looked up from germline, CDR1 is SGHRS and CDR2 is YFSETQ. The CDR3 runs to 14 residues. V dropped 2 bases and J dropped 3 bases, with 11 bases sitting between them. CDR3: CASSLGGGKETQYF. For the CDR3, the DNA is TGCGCCAGCAGCTTAGGAGGCGGGAAAGAGACCCAGTACTTC. Together with reference TRBV5-1 and TRBJ2-5, the CDR3 gives the full variable domain: KAGVTQTPRYLIKTRGQQVTLSCSPISGHRSVSWYQQTPGQGLQFLFEYFSETQRNKGNFPGRFSGRQFSNSRSEMNVSTLELGDSALYLCASSLGGGKETQYFGPGTRLLVL.

This clonotype was seen a single time. The chain uses TRBV6-2 or TRBV6-3 and TRBJ1-1; 12 positions agree with TRBD1. The germline CDR1 and CDR2 sequences are MNHEY and SVGEGT. The V gene end was trimmed by 5 bases and the J gene end by 1 base; junction bases not matched to a gene: 14. This CDR3 has 19 residues. As DNA, the CDR3 is TGTGCCAGCAGTCGAGCCGGGGCCCTGGGACAGGGGGCGAACACTGAAGCTTTCTTT. Amino acids: CASSRAGALGQGANTEAFF.

This clonotype was counted only a few times. The V call is TRBV5-1, the J call TRBJ2-1, with D unresolved. Trimming removed 4 bases from V and 8 bases from J, with 10 bases in between. The V gene's germline CDR1 is SGHRS and CDR2 YFSETQ. The CDR3 covers 12 residues. The CDR3 DNA is TGCGCCAGCAGCCTCTTAGGGTATGAGCAGTTCTTC. It specifies CASSLLGYEQFF. The variable domain in full, completed from reference TRBV5-1 and TRBJ2-1, reads KAGVTQTPRYLIKTRGQQVTLSCSPISGHRSVSWYQQTPGQGLQFLFEYFSETQRNKGNFPGRFSGRQFSNSRSEMNVSTLELGDSALYLCASSLLGYEQFFGPGTRLTVL.

On this clonotype: At one boundary the junction diverges from the germline segment, which might be a read error. This chain uses TRBV14 with TRBJ2-3, with a weak D call TRBD2 (6 bases). The CDR3 is made up of 16 amino acids. Germline V gene data show CDR1 as SGHDN and CDR2 as FVKESK. CDR3 DNA: TGTGCCAGCAGCCCTTGGGGGGTTAGCGTCCCAGATACGCAGAATTTT. Amino acid sequence: CASSPWGVSVPDTQNF.